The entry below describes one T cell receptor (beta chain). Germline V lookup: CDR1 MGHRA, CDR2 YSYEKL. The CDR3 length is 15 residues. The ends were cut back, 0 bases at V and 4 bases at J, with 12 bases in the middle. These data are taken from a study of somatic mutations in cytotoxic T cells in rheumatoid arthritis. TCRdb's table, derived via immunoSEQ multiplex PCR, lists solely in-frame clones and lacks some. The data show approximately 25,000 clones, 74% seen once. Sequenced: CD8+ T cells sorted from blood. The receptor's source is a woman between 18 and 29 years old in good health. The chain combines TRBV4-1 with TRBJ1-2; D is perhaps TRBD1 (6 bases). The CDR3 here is CASSQDQTGIYGYTF. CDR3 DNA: TGCGCCAGCAGCCAAGACCAGACAGGAATCTATGGCTACACCTTC.